This T cell receptor (beta chain) appears in the sequencing data of a study of graft-versus-host responses after intestinal transplantation. Overall study context: Transplant types were multivisceral, liver-intestinal, or isolated intestinal. After anti-thymocyte globulin induction, recipients took tacrolimus and steroids for three to four years. Overall study results and limits: There were GvH clones found in recipient marrow, and some of them appeared first in ileum or blood.

Assay: immunoSEQ multiplex PCR; the TCRdb copy retains only in-frame clones and omits some. The table has approximately 130,000 clones, approximately 92% seen once. On this clone itself: Its target is not known.

This sample comprised unstimulated CD4+ T cells sorted from spleen or lymph node cells, obtained before intestinal transplant. This TCR was recovered from a human donor who received an intestinal transplant.

This CDR3 is CASRKADLSNQPQHF. The CDR3 DNA reads TGTGCCAGCAGGAAGGCTGACCTTAGCAATCAGCCCCAGCATTTT. The genes are TRBV27 and TRBJ1-5; unclear D gene. V shed 6 bases and J shed 0 bases, with 12 bases lying between them. CDR1 and CDR2 from the germline V gene are MNHEY and SMNVEV (reference sequence). This CDR3 contains 15 residues.